Listed here is a single T cell receptor (beta chain). Data came from immunoSEQ multiplex PCR; TCRdb stores just in-frame clones and leaves some out. The repertoire holds 45,000 to 55,000 clones, with 70% to 90% as singletons. As to time point: peripheral blood 6 weeks after treatment start. These data are taken from a study of PD-L1 blockade in urothelial cancer. Study overall: Every 3 weeks, patients received intravenous atezolizumab 1,200 mg, beginning 2014. Blood samples had a median of approximately 150,000 T cells.

Sequenced material: PBMCs, taken around atezolizumab (anti-PD-L1) treatment. The receptor was isolated from a man aged 45 to 65 with urothelial cancer.

CDR3 sequence: CASRLGGRETQYF. The CDR3, as DNA: TGTGCCAGCAGGCTGGGGGGGCGTGAGACCCAGTACTTC. The chain recombines TRBV28 with TRBJ2-5; weak D call: TRBD2 (7 bases). The CDR3 is 13 amino acids. Germline lookup yields CDR1 MDHEN and CDR2 SYDVKM. The V end was cut by 6 bases, the J end by 5 bases, with 13 bases between.